This T cell receptor (beta chain) was obtained from a study of blood T cells in healthy people across ages. Through a sample-barcoded 5' primer and a J-beta primer mix, a second PCR was run for roughly 7 to 12 cycles. Every cDNA molecule bore a tag from a template-switch adaptor containing 12 random nucleotides. One entry per CDR3 protein results from TCRdb running MiXCR on the 5' RACE reads. Of some 1.7 million distinct CDR3 sequences in the sample, over 25% were seen once. They isolated at least 6.5 million PBMCs from each sample. With V trimmed by 8 bases and J by 1 base, 13 bases remained unmatched. Germline V gives CDR1 LGHDT, CDR2 YNNKEL (reference sequence). This CDR3 is built from 16 residues.

Input material: blood. The TCR comes from a woman aged 25 to 39 in good health. The chain couples TRBV3-1 to TRBJ2-5; 7 bases agree with TRBD2. The CDR3 region has the DNA TGTGCCAGCGTCCCTGGGACTAAGCGGCGCCAAGAGACCCAGTACTTC. Its translation is CASVPGTKRRQETQYF.